Reported below is one TCR beta chain. The sample belongs to a study of blood T cell repertoires in COVID-19. Study-wide background: Some COVID-19 samples were acute and others convalescent; all came from the United States, Italy and Spain.

Either two negative PCRs, clearance, or symptom resolution qualified Cohort 3 donors as recovered. Assay used: immunoSEQ multiplex PCR; TCRdb lists only in-frame clones, some missing. The sample lists more than 200,000 clones, about 89% occurring once. Specimen: PBMCs or T cells enriched from blood (not recorded which). This clonotype was sampled from a woman aged 25-40 years who had recovered from COVID-19.

This CDR3 reads CASSRYTGVPNEKLFF. CDR3 DNA sequence: TGCGCCAGCAGCCGCTACACAGGGGTACCTAATGAAAAACTGTTTTTT. This chain connects TRBV4-1 to TRBJ1-4, with 7 bases that match TRBD1. Germline assignment: CDR1 MGHRA and CDR2 YSYEKL. CDR3 size: 16 residues. V lost 4 bases to trimming and J lost 3 bases; unmatched junction nucleotides: 8.